Listed below are T cell receptor beta chains from one sample, sequenced in a study of early T cells in non-severe SARS-CoV-2 infection. MiXCR was run by TCRdb on the 5' RACE reads, yielding one entry per CDR3 protein. In the table there are tens of thousands of distinct CDR3 sequences, roughly 10% of which are singletons. Sequencing was done on a sample of whole blood. The receptors here all came from an adult who was a healthcare worker with PCR-confirmed SARS-CoV-2 infection or an uninfected control (not recorded which). CDR3s include the opening cysteine and the closing phenylalanine or tryptophan. The D gene is left open where the match is weak. The size of a clone is reported for some rows only, either as once, few or many, or as a class for expanded clones.

length: 14
D: .
size: .
J: TRBJ2-1
V: TRBV7-2
CDR3: CASSLALRGRGQFF
DNA: TGTGCCAGCAGCTTAGCGCTAAGGGGCCGCGGGCAGTTCTTC

length: 15
D: .
size: many
J: TRBJ2-2
V: TRBV7-3
CDR3: CASSLTGVRTGELFF
DNA: TGTGCCAGCAGCTTAACAGGGGTACGGACCGGGGAGCTGTTTTTT

length: 14
D: TRBD1
size: .
J: TRBJ1-2
V: TRBV14
CDR3: CASSVTGGSYGYTF
DNA: TGTGCCAGCAGTGTTACAGGGGGGAGCTATGGCTACACCTTC

length: 15
D: .
size: many
J: TRBJ2-7
V: TRBV5-4
CDR3: CASSSRAETTYEQYF
DNA: TGTGCCAGCAGCTCCCGCGCGGAGACCACCTACGAGCAGTACTTC

length: 14
D: TRBD1
size: few
J: TRBJ1-2
V: TRBV12-3/TRBV12-4
CDR3: CASSVATGAYGYTF
DNA: TGTGCCAGCAGTGTCGCGACAGGGGCCTATGGCTACACCTTC

length: 16
D: .
size: many
J: TRBJ1-1
V: TRBV20-1
CDR3: CSARDGGPTTDTEAFF
DNA: TGCAGTGCTAGAGATGGGGGCCCAACTACGGACACTGAAGCTTTCTTT

length: 15
D: TRBD1
size: many
J: TRBJ1-4
V: TRBV28
CDR3: CASSLQGATNEKLFF
DNA: TGTGCCAGCAGCCTCCAGGGGGCAACTAATGAAAAACTGTTTTTT

length: 14
D: .
size: many
J: TRBJ2-7
V: TRBV28
CDR3: CASKHGEITYEQYF
DNA: TGTGCCAGCAAACACGGAGAAATTACCTACGAGCAGTACTTC

length: 13
D: .
size: .
J: TRBJ2-3
V: TRBV7-2
CDR3: CASSPPAFDTQYF
DNA: TGTGCCAGCAGCCCCCCCGCTTTTGATACGCAGTATTTT

length: 14
D: .
size: many
J: TRBJ2-7
V: TRBV6-1
CDR3: CASSEPGTGYEQYF
DNA: TGTGCCAGCAGTGAACCCGGGACGGGCTACGAGCAGTACTTC

length: 15
D: .
size: few
J: TRBJ1-3
V: TRBV6-5
CDR3: CASSYRAGHGNTIYF
DNA: TGTGCCAGCAGTTATAGGGCAGGGCATGGAAACACCATATATTTT

length: 15
D: .
size: few
J: TRBJ2-1
V: TRBV9
CDR3: CASSVVGGNYNEQFF
DNA: TGTGCCAGCAGCGTAGTAGGCGGGAACTACAATGAGCAGTTCTTC

length: 12
D: .
size: many
J: TRBJ2-5
V: TRBV29-1
CDR3: CSVSGRALSQYF
DNA: TGCAGCGTGAGTGGCCGGGCCCTGAGCCAGTACTTC

length: 14
D: .
size: many
J: TRBJ1-1
V: TRBV12-3/TRBV12-4
CDR3: CASSLSPMNTEAFF
DNA: TGTGCCAGCAGTTTATCCCCCATGAACACTGAAGCTTTCTTT

length: 14
D: .
size: many
J: TRBJ1-2
V: TRBV30
CDR3: CAWSVRPENYGYTF
DNA: TGTGCCTGGAGTGTACGCCCGGAGAACTATGGCTACACCTTC

length: 14
D: .
size: many
J: TRBJ2-5
V: TRBV18
CDR3: CASSRQQTEETQYF
DNA: TGTGCCAGCTCACGACAACAGACCGAAGAGACCCAGTACTTC